One and the same sample provided the 18 T cell receptor beta chains below, sequenced in a study of beta chain features in type 1 diabetes. The study's findings and limits: In all four CD4+ subsets, TCRB CDR3 length was significantly, moderately reduced in type 1 diabetes.

The study reverse transcribed the entire isolated RNA, so it sequenced expressed TCRB transcripts. Method: immunoSEQ multiplex PCR; TCRdb's copy keeps in-frame clones and lacks some. This sample has some 640,000 clones, with around an eighth found just once. The antigens of these receptors remain unknown. The material sequenced was naive CD4+ T cells from blood. Receptors were obtained from a man in his late teens or twenties with type 1 diabetes.

This clone has a handful of counts. V and J are TRBV6-1 and TRBJ2-2; D remains unclear. Deletions cut 6 bases from V and 5 bases from J, with 4 bases between. The CDR3 runs to 11 residues. Per the germline V gene, CDR1 is MNHNS and CDR2 is SASEGT. This CDR3 reads CASSWTGELFF. The CDR3 DNA sequence: TGTGCCAGCAGCTGGACCGGGGAGCTGTTTTTT.

This clone was detected a few times. V and J are TRBV7-2 and TRBJ2-3; perhaps TRBD1 as D (5 bases). Germline V CDR1 and CDR2: SGHTA, FQGNSA. The CDR3 length is 14 residues. Trimming removed 1 base from V and 4 bases from J, with 9 bases in between. The CDR3 sequence: CASSLGRAPDTQYF. The CDR3 DNA is TGTGCCAGCAGCTTAGGCAGGGCCCCAGATACGCAGTATTTT.

This clone has just a few counts. V is TRBV14 and J is TRBJ1-5; 9 nucleotides line up with TRBD1. Germline CDR1 reads SGHDN; CDR2 reads FVKESK. The CDR3 loop spans 17 amino acids. The ends lost 7 bases at V and 5 bases at J; junction bases unmatched: 15. The CDR3 DNA is TGTGCCAGCACTCTTAACCGGGACAGGGAATGGTATCAGCCCCAGCATTTT. Translated: CASTLNRDREWYQPQHF.

This clone was seen a handful of times. The genes are TRBV18 and TRBJ2-1; 9 bases line up with TRBD2. Germline V gives CDR1 KGHSH, CDR2 LQKENI. Trimming at V came to 3 bases and at J to 5 bases, leaving 5 bases not matched to a gene. This CDR3 is 15 amino acids long. CDR3 protein: CASSPLAGLDNEQFF. The CDR3 region has the DNA TGTGCCAGCTCACCTCTAGCGGGGTTAGACAATGAGCAGTTCTTC.

This sequence joins TRBV9 and TRBJ2-1, with D maybe TRBD1 (6 bases). CDR1 is SGDLS, CDR2 YYNGEE, per germline. The CDR3 length is 16 residues. Deletions cut 0 bases from V and 5 bases from J, with 15 bases between. CDR3 loop: CASSVEGRGINNEQFF. CDR3 nucleotides: TGTGCCAGCAGCGTAGAGGGCAGGGGAATCAACAATGAGCAGTTCTTC.

This clone has just a few counts. The rearrangement joins TRBV6-5 to TRBJ2-3, with D possibly matching TRBD2 (5 bases). V lost 0 bases and J lost 3, with 13 bases in between. This CDR3 has 16 residues. Germline V gene lookup returns CDR1 MNHEY and CDR2 SVGAGI. CDR3 in DNA: TGTGCCAGCAGTTACTCGAGGTTAGGAGGTACAGATACGCAGTATTTT. It codes for CASSYSRLGGTDTQYF.

The V call is TRBV11-2, the J call TRBJ2-1, with D unclear. V was clipped by 6 bases and J by 7 bases, with 7 bases between them. The CDR3 totals 11 residues. Germline V gives CDR1 SGHAT, CDR2 FQNNGV. The CDR3 spells CASRVKNEQFF. CDR3 sequence (DNA): TGTGCCAGCAGAGTAAAGAATGAGCAGTTCTTC.

This clone was detected only a few times. This sequence joins TRBV7-2 and TRBJ1-5, with 7 bases that match TRBD1. This CDR3 region has 16 residues. Germline V lookup: CDR1 SGHTA, CDR2 FQGNSA. Trimming at V came to 1 base and at J to 7 bases, leaving 10 bases not matched to a gene. CDR3 DNA: TGTGCCAGCAGCTTAGGCTCGACAGGGCGGGAACAGCCCCAGCATTTT. Translation gives CASSLGSTGREQPQHF.

This rearrangement joins TRBV9 to TRBJ2-3; D is uncertain. The CDR3 length is 18 residues. The germline CDR1 and CDR2 sequences are SGDLS and YYNGEE. Trimming left V 5 bases short and J 2 bases short, with 24 bases between. CDR3 in DNA: TGTGCCAGCAGTTCCCGGCGGCTTGGGAAGGGTTTCACAGATACGCAGTATTTT. This codes for CASSSRRLGKGFTDTQYF.

In regard to this clone: Other DNA sequences within the sample encode an identical CDR3. The gene calls are TRBV7-9 and TRBJ2-7; D is possibly TRBD1 (5 bases). V lost 4 bases and J lost 3, with 7 bases in between. The CDR3 is 12 amino acids. Germline values: CDR1 SEHNR, CDR2 FQNEAQ (reference sequence). The CDR3 protein is CASSSQGYEQYF. In DNA form, the CDR3 reads TGTGCCAGCAGCTCTCAGGGCTACGAGCAGTACTTC.

This clone has more than one count but fewer than ten. The chain uses TRBV7-9 and TRBJ1-1; no clear D gene. The germline V and J ends were trimmed by 1 base and 12 bases, with 12 bases remaining between them. Germline V gene data show CDR1 as SEHNR and CDR2 as FQNEAQ (reference sequence). The CDR3 length is 12 residues. CDR3: CASSLEGRTTFF. CDR3 nucleotide sequence: TGTGCCAGCAGCTTAGAAGGCAGGACGACTTTCTTT.

This clone came up a few times. The chain carries TRBV2 and TRBJ1-1; TRBD1 agrees at 8 bases. Germline V gene sequence: CDR1 SNHLY, CDR2 FYNNEI. Germline trimming cut 6 bases from V and 4 bases from J; bases unmatched to any gene: 10. CDR3 length equals 15 residues. The CDR3 is CASRDRVGLGTEAFF. Written as DNA, the CDR3 is TGTGCCAGCAGGGACAGGGTAGGCCTTGGCACTGAAGCTTTCTTT.

V is TRBV30 and J is TRBJ1-1, with D unresolved. The CDR3 has 13 amino acids. Trimming removed 0 bases from V and 1 base from J, with 6 bases in between. Germline CDR1 is GTSNPN and CDR2 is SVGIG (reference sequence). As DNA, the CDR3 is TGTGCCTGGAGTGTCTTCCCGAACACTGAAGCTTTCTTT. It codes for CAWSVFPNTEAFF.

The J gene is TRBJ2-7, the V gene TRBV4-1; 12 positions match TRBD2. Per the germline V gene, CDR1 is MGHRA and CDR2 is YSYEKL. The CDR3 has 18 amino acids. Trimming took 1 base from V and 1 from J; bases not matched to a gene: 8. The CDR3 is CASSQVWTSGDTSYEQYF. The DNA for the CDR3 is TGCGCCAGCAGCCAAGTTTGGACTAGCGGGGATACATCCTACGAGCAGTACTTC.

The chain combines TRBV30 with TRBJ2-3, with D perhaps assigned TRBD1 or TRBD2 (5 bases each). Germline lookup yields CDR1 GTSNPN and CDR2 SVGIG (reference sequence). CDR3 length equals 12 residues. As DNA, the CDR3 is TGTGCTACGGGACGGGGCGGGGATACGCAGTATTTT. This translates into CATGRGGDTQYF.

V gene TRBV30 combines with J gene TRBJ1-2; no definite D call. The CDR3 has 15 amino acids. Germline V gives CDR1 GTSNPN, CDR2 SVGIG (reference sequence). V lost 0 bases and J 2 bases, leaving 13 bases between the germline ends. The CDR3, as DNA: TGTGCCTGGAGTGTACGGGGTCCAGGAAACTATGGCTACACCTTC. Its translation is CAWSVRGPGNYGYTF.

The V gene is TRBV15, the J gene TRBJ2-5, with D hard to call. Germline V gene sequence: CDR1 LNHNV, CDR2 YYDKDF (reference sequence). This CDR3 is 12 amino acids long. V was pared by 4 bases and J by 5 bases, with 8 bases between. CDR3 sequence reads: CATSKSQETQYF. The CDR3 DNA is TGTGCCACCAGCAAGTCTCAGGAGACCCAGTACTTC.

This clone occurred a few times. The chain joins TRBV28 to TRBJ1-6; D remains unclear. Trimming shortened V by 5 bases and J by 7 bases, and 15 bases separated the two germline ends. Germline V gene lookup returns CDR1 MDHEN and CDR2 SYDVKM. The length of the CDR3 is 15 residues. CDR3 in DNA: TGTGCCAGCAGTCCACCTCAGGACGGAAATTCACCCCTCCACTTT. Amino acids: CASSPPQDGNSPLHF.